The clone carrying this T cell receptor (beta chain) appeared a few times. The target antigen is unknown. V was cut by 6 bases and J by 0 bases, with 12 bases left in between. This CDR3 is 15 amino acids long. Germline CDR1 and CDR2: ENHRY and SYGVKD. The data originate from a study of blood T cells in healthy people across ages. The study's findings and limits: In long-lived donors, naive CD4+ cell counts and diversity exceeded those of aged donors.

PCR was performed a second time for roughly 6 to 12 cycles using a sample-barcoded 5' primer and a J-beta primer mix. Each CDR3 protein gets one entry after TCRdb re-called the 5' RACE reads with MiXCR. Of more than 650,000 distinct CDR3 sequences listed, about a quarter were seen once; the top ten hold less than 3.5%. These data also featured in a second study, about T cells of mothers and their children. That work states: A few healthy Caucasian mothers, along with their six children, served as the donors. The authors found no persistent microchimeric T cell clones.

The receptor was isolated from a boy aged 5-17 years in good health. Sample: blood. The chain combines TRBV10-3 with TRBJ2-1; tentatively, D is TRBD1 or TRBD2 (5 bases each). The CDR3 loop is CAIRGVLSSYNEQFF. CDR3 bases: TGTGCCATCAGGGGGGTCCTTAGCTCCTACAATGAGCAGTTCTTC.